This entry lists 14 T cell receptor beta chains sequenced from one sample in a study of OX40 agonist ivuxolimab in advanced cancers. TCRdb's table, derived via immunoSEQ multiplex PCR, lists solely in-frame clones and lacks some. The repertoire holds 80,000 to 90,000 clones, with roughly 80% as singletons. The sequencing used CD4+ or CD8+ T cells sorted from blood, collected in a trial of the OX40 agonist ivuxolimab. The receptors here all came from an adult with an advanced solid tumor such as melanoma, head and neck, liver or kidney cancer.

The V call is TRBV2, the J call TRBJ2-1; 8 bases agree with TRBD1. V lost 7 bases to trimming and J lost 7 bases; unmatched junction nucleotides: 3. CDR1 SNHLY and CDR2 FYNNEI come from the germline V gene. The CDR3 has 12 amino acids. The CDR3 DNA follows: TGTGCCAGCACGCAGGGGGCAAATGAGCAGTTCTTC. This translates into CASTQGANEQFF. Based on the CDR3 plus reference TRBV2 and TRBJ2-1, the full variable domain is EPEVTQTPSHQVTQMGQEVILRCVPISNHLYFYWYRQILGQKVEFLVSFYNNEISEKSEIFDDQFSVERPDGSNFTLKIRSTKLEDSAMYFCASTQGANEQFFGPGTRLTVL.

The CDR3 DNA sequence: TGTGCCAGCAGCTGGGTTGGGAGGGGGATAGATGAGCAGTTCTTC. It is translated as CASSWVGRGIDEQFF. This chain links TRBV7-2 with TRBJ2-1; D may be TRBD2 (7 bases). CDR1 is SGHTA and CDR2 is FQGNSA in the germline V gene. The CDR3 is made up of 15 amino acids. V was pared by 4 bases and J by 8 bases, with 18 bases between.

This clone turned up a few times. V is TRBV19 and J is TRBJ1-4; 10 bases are shared with TRBD1. Germline V gene data show CDR1 as LNHDA and CDR2 as SQIVND (reference sequence). The CDR3 consists of 16 residues. Trimming cost V 7 bases and J 8 bases; bases outside gene matches: 13. The CDR3 protein is CASTPPPRTGGEKLFF. CDR3 bases: TGTGCCAGTACCCCCCCGCCCCGGACAGGGGGGGAAAAACTGTTTTTT. The whole variable domain, remainder taken from reference TRBV19 and TRBJ1-4, is DGGITQSPKYLFRKEGQNVTLSCEQNLNHDAMYWYRQDPGQGLRLIYYSQIVNDFQKGDIAEGYSVSREKKESFPLTVTSAQKNPTAFYLCASTPPPRTGGEKLFFGSGTQLSVL.

The genes are TRBV5-1 and TRBJ1-4; D gene unclear. From germline, CDR1 is SGHRS and CDR2 YFSETQ. Trimming cost V 5 bases and J 0 bases, with 11 bases left between them. The CDR3 spans 15 residues. This CDR3 is CASRFIPSTNEKLFF. The DNA of the CDR3 is TGCGCCAGCAGATTTATCCCTTCAACTAATGAAAAACTGTTTTTT.

The V gene is TRBV6-1, the J gene TRBJ2-5; D is ambiguous. TRBJ2-7 explains the end of the DNA better; the J call may be wrong. Germline assignment: CDR1 MNHNS and CDR2 SASEGT. The CDR3 covers 11 residues. The CDR3 here is CASSEWVEQYF. As DNA, the CDR3 is TGTGCCAGCAGTGAATGGGTCGAGCAGTACTTC.

The chain has TRBV27 and TRBJ1-2; 9 positions match TRBD1. Unmatched junction bases numbered 8, after V lost 7 bases and J lost 8 bases. From germline, CDR1 is MNHEY and CDR2 SMNVEV (reference sequence). The CDR3 length is 13 residues. The CDR3 nucleotides are TGTGCCAGCATGGTGGGACAGGGATACGGCTACACCTTC. Amino acids: CASMVGQGYGYTF.

This clone was recorded at least ten times. The chain employs TRBV11-2 and TRBJ1-6, with D hard to call. With 0 bases removed from V and 6 bases from J, the gap between germline ends came to 9 bases. The germline V gene has CDR1 SGHAT and CDR2 FQNNGV. The CDR3 length is 15 residues. CDR3 coding DNA: TGTGCCAGCAGCTTAGAGCCTAGCGGTAATTCACCCCTCCACTTT. Translated, it gives CASSLEPSGNSPLHF.

The rearrangement links TRBV11-1 to TRBJ1-1; 9 nucleotides agree with TRBD1. V was clipped by 3 bases and J by 4 bases; unmatched bases: 3. The CDR3 has 14 amino acids. CDR1 is SGHAT and CDR2 is FQDESV in the germline V gene (reference sequence). CDR3 in DNA: TGTGCCAGCAGCTTTCCGGGACAGGGCACTGAAGCTTTCTTT. Translation: CASSFPGQGTEAFF.

The J gene is TRBJ2-2, the V gene TRBV7-2; D may be TRBD2 (6 bases). V was shortened by 8 bases and J by 6 bases, with 13 bases between the two germline ends. Germline lookup yields CDR1 SGHTA and CDR2 FQGNSA. The CDR3 is 13 residues long. Here the CDR3 reads CASSWRAAGELFF. The CDR3 DNA is TGTGCCAGCTCTTGGAGGGCTGCCGGGGAGCTGTTTTTT.

The chain carries TRBV9 and TRBJ1-1, with D possibly TRBD1 on 5 matching bases. Trimming left V 3 bases short and J 5 bases short, with 11 bases between. This CDR3 contains 13 residues. CDR1 is SGDLS, CDR2 YYNGEE, per germline. CDR3 sequence reads: CASSEQHRTEAFF. Here the CDR3 DNA reads TGTGCCAGCAGCGAACAACACAGGACTGAAGCTTTCTTT.

The rearrangement joins TRBV6-1 to TRBJ1-3; D is undetermined. Germline CDR1 is MNHNS and CDR2 is SASEGT. This CDR3 is 14 amino acids long. V was clipped by 4 bases and J by 4 bases, with 11 bases between them. The CDR3 DNA follows: TGTGCCAGCAGTGTATCGAATTTCGGAAACACCATATATTTT. This translates into CASSVSNFGNTIYF.

V and J are TRBV4-3 and TRBJ1-4; TRBD1 is a possible D gene (6 bases). The germline V gene has CDR1 LGHNA and CDR2 YSLEER. The CDR3 spans 16 residues. V lost 3 bases and J lost 8, with 19 bases in between. In nucleotides, the CDR3 is TGCGCCAGCAGCCATGAGAGGACAGCCACAGCCGAAAAACTGTTTTTT. It codes for CASSHERTATAEKLFF.

CDR3 protein: CASVPGGGGEETQYF. DNA for the CDR3: TGTGCCAGCGTCCCGGGGGGTGGTGGGGAAGAGACCCAGTACTTC. The chain couples TRBV27 to TRBJ2-5; 7 bases match TRBD2. V lost 8 bases to trimming and J lost 3 bases; unmatched junction nucleotides: 12. CDR3 length: 15 amino acids. The V gene's germline CDR1 is MNHEY and CDR2 SMNVEV (reference sequence).

The chain recombines TRBV5-1 with TRBJ2-3, with 9 bases that match TRBD2. The junction had 5 bases not matched to a gene; V was cut back by 0 bases and J by 3 bases. Germline lookup yields CDR1 SGHRS and CDR2 YFSETQ. The CDR3 is made up of 16 amino acids. The CDR3 coding sequence is TGCGCCAGCAGCTTGGAGGTAGCGGGGGTGACAGATACGCAGTATTTT. It codes for CASSLEVAGVTDTQYF.